These 6 T cell receptor beta chains originate from one sample sequenced in a study of blood T cells in healthy people across ages. Primers used in a second PCR of roughly 6 to 11 cycles were a sample-barcoded 5' primer and a J-beta primer mix. One entry per CDR3 protein results from TCRdb running MiXCR on the 5' RACE reads. The sample records about 570,000 distinct CDR3 sequences, roughly a quarter being singletons. These data are also associated with another study on T cells of mothers and their children.

Sequenced: blood. The receptors stem from a boy aged 2-15 years in good health.

Remarks on this clonotype: The limits of the CDR3 on the DNA are not certain, so only TCRdb's listed CDR3 is given. The chain has TRBV7-8 and TRBJ2-5; the D call of TRBD1 is as the table states it, not checked on the DNA. The CDR3 is 13 amino acids in total, end residues counted. Per the germline V gene, CDR1 is SGHVS and CDR2 is FQNEAQ. This CDR3 is CASSLFGKGIVFF.

This clonotype was counted only a few times. The chain has TRBV6-1 and TRBJ2-5, with 9 nucleotides matching TRBD1. The CDR3 spans 17 residues. The junction had 12 bases not matched to a gene; V was cut back by 4 bases and J by 3 bases. Germline CDR1 and CDR2: MNHNS and SASEGT. As DNA, the CDR3 is TGTGCCAGCAGTGTATTCAAGGGACAGGGAGGGGAAGAGACCCAGTACTTC. As protein: CASSVFKGQGGEETQYF.

This clonotype was seen only a few times. The chain carries TRBV6-1 and TRBJ2-4, with 8 nucleotides matching TRBD1. The germline gives CDR1 MNHNS, CDR2 SASEGT. The CDR3 length is 15 residues. Unmatched junction bases numbered 4, after V lost 4 bases and J lost 2 bases. CDR3 region: CASSGTGWTKNIQYF. CDR3 nucleotide sequence: TGTGCCAGCAGTGGGACAGGGTGGACCAAAAACATTCAGTACTTC.

Comments on this clonotype: A junction end diverges from the germline sequence, so it may reflect a read error. The chain combines TRBV4-2 with TRBJ2-3; 9 nucleotides agree with TRBD2. This CDR3 comprises 14 residues. Germline CDR1 reads LGHNA; CDR2 reads YNFKEQ. Here the CDR3 DNA reads TGTGCCAGCAGCCAAAAGACTAGCGGAGAGACCCAGTACTTT. This encodes CASSQKTSGETQYF.

V usage is TRBV20-1 and J usage is TRBJ1-1, with D hard to call. CDR1 and CDR2 from the germline V gene are DFQATT and SNEGSKA (reference sequence). The V gene lost 0 bases and the J gene lost 0 bases, with 11 bases spanning the gap. The CDR3 is 15 residues long. This chain's CDR3 is CSARDVRALNTEAFF. The CDR3 bases are TGCAGTGCTAGAGATGTAAGGGCCTTGAACACTGAAGCTTTCTTT.

This clonotype was seen more than once but under ten times. The CDR3: CASSLGGRRYTDTQYF. CDR3 nucleotides: TGTGCCAGCAGCTTAGGCGGGAGGAGGTACACAGATACGCAGTATTTT. The genes are TRBV7-2 and TRBJ2-3; 8 bases agree with TRBD2. Germline values: CDR1 SGHTA, CDR2 FQGNSA. Germline trimming cut 1 base from V and 2 bases from J; bases unmatched to any gene: 5. CDR3 size: 16 residues.